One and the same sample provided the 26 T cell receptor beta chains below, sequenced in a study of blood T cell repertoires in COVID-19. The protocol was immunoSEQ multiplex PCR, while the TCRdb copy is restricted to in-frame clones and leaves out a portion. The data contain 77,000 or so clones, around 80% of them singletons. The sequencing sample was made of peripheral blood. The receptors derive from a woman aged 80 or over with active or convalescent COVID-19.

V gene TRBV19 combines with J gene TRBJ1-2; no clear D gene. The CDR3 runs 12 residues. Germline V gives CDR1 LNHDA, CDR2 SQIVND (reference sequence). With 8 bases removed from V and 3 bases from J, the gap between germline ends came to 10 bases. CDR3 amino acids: CASSEVHYGYTF. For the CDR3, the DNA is TGTGCCAGTTCGGAGGTACACTATGGCTACACCTTC.

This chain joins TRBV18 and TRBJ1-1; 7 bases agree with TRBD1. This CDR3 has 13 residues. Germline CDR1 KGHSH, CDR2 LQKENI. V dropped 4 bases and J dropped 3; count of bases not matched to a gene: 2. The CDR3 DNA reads TGTGCCAGCTCACGCGGGACAGACACTGAAGCTTTCTTT. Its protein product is CASSRGTDTEAFF.

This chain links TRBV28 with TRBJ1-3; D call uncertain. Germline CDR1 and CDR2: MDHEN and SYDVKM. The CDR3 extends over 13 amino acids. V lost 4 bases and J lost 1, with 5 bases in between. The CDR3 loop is CASSSLSGNTIYF. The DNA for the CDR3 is TGTGCCAGCAGTTCATTGTCTGGAAACACCATATATTTT.

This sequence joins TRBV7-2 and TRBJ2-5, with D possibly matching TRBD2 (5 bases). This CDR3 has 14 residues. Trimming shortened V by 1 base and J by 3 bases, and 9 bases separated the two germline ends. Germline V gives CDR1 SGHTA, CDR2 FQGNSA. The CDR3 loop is CASSLVVSEETQYF. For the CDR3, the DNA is TGTGCCAGCAGCTTAGTGGTTAGCGAAGAGACCCAGTACTTC.

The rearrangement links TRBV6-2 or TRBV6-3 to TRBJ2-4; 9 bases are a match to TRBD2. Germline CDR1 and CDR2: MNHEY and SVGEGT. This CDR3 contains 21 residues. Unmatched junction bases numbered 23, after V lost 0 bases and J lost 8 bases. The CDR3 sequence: CASSYSEVSGGLGGTWDIQYF. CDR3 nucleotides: TGTGCCAGCAGTTACTCCGAAGTGAGCGGGGGGCTGGGAGGAACGTGGGACATTCAGTACTTC.

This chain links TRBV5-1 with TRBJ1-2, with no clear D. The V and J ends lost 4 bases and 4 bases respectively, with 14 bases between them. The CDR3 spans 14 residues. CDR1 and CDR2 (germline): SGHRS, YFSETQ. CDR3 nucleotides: TGCGCCAGCAGCCCGGGAGGGAGATTCTATGGCTACACCTTC. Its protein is CASSPGGRFYGYTF.

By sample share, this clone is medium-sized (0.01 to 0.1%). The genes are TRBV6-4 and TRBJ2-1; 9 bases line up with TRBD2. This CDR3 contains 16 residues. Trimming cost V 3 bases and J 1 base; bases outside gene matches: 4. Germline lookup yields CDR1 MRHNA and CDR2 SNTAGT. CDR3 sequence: CASSEGGGESYNEQFF. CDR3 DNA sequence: TGTGCCAGCAGTGAGGGCGGGGGGGAGTCCTACAATGAGCAGTTCTTC.

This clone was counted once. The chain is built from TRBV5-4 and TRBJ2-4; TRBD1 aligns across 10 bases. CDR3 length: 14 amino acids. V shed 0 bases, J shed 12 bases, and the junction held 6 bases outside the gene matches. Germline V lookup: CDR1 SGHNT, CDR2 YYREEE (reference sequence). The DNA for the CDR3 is TGTGCCAGCAGCTTGGAGGGACAGGGGACCCCTCAGTACTTC. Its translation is CASSLEGQGTPQYF.

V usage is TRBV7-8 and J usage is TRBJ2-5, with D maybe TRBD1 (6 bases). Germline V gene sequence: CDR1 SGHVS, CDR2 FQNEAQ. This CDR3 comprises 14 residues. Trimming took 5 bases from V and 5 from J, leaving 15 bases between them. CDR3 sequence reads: CASSRVEGVETQYF. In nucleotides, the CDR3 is TGTGCCAGCAGCCGAGTCGAGGGGGTGGAGACCCAGTACTTC.

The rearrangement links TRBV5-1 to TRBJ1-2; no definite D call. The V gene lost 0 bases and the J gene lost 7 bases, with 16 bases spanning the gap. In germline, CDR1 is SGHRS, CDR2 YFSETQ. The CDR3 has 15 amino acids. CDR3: CASSLADQEFGGYTF. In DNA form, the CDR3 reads TGCGCCAGCAGCTTGGCCGACCAGGAATTCGGTGGCTACACCTTC.

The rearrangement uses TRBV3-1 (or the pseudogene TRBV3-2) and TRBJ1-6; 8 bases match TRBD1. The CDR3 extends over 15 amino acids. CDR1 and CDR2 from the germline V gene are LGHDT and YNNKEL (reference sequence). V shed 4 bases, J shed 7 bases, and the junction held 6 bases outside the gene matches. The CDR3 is CASSLQGAGNSPLHF. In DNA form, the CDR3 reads TGTGCCAGCAGCCTCCAGGGGGCGGGAAATTCACCCCTCCACTTT.

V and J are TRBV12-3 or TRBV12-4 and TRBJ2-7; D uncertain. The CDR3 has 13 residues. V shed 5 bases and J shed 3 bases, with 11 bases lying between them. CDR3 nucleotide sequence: TGTGCCAGCAGTCTCAACTTTCTCTACGAGCAGTACTTC. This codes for CASSLNFLYEQYF.

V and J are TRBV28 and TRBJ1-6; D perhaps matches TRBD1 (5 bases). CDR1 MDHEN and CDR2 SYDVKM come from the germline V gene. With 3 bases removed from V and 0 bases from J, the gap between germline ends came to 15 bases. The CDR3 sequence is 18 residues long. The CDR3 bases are TGTGCCAGCAGTTTCAAGCACCGGGGGTTCTCCTATAATTCACCCCTCCACTTT. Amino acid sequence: CASSFKHRGFSYNSPLHF.

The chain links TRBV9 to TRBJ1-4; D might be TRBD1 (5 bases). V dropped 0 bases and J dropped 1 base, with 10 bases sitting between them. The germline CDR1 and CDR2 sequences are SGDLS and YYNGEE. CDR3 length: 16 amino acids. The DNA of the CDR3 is TGTGCCAGCAGCGTAGATCAGGGTAGAACTAATGAAAAACTGTTTTTT. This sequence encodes CASSVDQGRTNEKLFF.

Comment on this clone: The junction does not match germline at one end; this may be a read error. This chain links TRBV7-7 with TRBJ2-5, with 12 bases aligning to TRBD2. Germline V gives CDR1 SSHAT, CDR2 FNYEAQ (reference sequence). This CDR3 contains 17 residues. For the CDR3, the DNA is TGTGCTAGCAGCCTCAGACTAGCGGGGGCCTACCAAGAGACCCAGTACTTC. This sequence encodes CASSLRLAGAYQETQYF.

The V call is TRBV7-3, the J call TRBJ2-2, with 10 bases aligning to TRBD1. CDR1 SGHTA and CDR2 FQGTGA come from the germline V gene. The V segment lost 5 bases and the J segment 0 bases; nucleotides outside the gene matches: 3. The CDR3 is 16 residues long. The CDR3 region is CASSETGGANTGELFF. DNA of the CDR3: TGTGCCAGCAGCGAGACAGGGGGCGCGAACACCGGGGAGCTGTTTTTT.

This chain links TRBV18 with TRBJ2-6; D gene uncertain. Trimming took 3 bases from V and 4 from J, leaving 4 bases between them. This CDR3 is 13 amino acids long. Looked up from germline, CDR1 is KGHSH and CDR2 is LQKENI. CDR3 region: CASSPGGANVLTF. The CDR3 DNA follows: TGTGCCAGCTCACCCGGGGGGGCCAACGTCCTGACTTTC.

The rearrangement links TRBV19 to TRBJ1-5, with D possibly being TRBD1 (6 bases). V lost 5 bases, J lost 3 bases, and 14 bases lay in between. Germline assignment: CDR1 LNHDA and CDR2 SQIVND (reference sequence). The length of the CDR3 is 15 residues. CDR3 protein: CASSSPYRVNQPQHF. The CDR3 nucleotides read TGTGCCAGTAGTTCCCCATACAGGGTCAATCAGCCCCAGCATTTT.

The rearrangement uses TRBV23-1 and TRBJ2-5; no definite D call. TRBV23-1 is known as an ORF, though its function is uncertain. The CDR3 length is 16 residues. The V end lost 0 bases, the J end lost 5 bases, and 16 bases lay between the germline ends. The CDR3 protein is CASSQSGRPPPETQYF. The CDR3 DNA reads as TGCGCCAGCAGTCAATCGGGCAGACCGCCCCCGGAGACCCAGTACTTC.

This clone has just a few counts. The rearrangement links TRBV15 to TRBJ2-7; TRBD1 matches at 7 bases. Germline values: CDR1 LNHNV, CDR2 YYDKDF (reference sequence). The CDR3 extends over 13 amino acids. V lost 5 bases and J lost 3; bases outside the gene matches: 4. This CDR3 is CATSGTEDYEQYF. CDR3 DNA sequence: TGTGCCACCAGCGGGACAGAGGACTACGAGCAGTACTTC. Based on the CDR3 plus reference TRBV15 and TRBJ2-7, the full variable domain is DAMVIQNPRYQVTQFGKPVTLSCSQTLNHNVMYWYQQKSSQAPKLLFHYYDKDFNNEADTPDNFQSRRPNTSFCFLDIRSPGLGDTAMYLCATSGTEDYEQYFGPGTRLTVT.

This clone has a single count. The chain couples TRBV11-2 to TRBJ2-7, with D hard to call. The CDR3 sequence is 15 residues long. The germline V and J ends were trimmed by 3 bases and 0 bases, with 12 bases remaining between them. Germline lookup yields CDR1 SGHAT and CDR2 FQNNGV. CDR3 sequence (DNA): TGTGCCAGCAGCTTCCCGCAGTTCACCTCCTACGAGCAGTACTTC. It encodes CASSFPQFTSYEQYF.

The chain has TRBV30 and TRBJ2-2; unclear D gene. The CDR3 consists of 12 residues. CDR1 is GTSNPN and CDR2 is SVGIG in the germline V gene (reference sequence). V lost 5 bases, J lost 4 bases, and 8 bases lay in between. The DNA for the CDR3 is TGTGCCTGGGCCCCAGGCACCGGGGAGCTGTTTTTT. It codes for CAWAPGTGELFF.

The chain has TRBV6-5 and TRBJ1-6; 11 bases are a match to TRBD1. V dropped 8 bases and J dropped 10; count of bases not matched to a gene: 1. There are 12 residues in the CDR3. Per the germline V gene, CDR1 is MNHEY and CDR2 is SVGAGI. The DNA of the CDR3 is TGTGCCAGCGGGACAGGGGGATCACCCCTCCACTTT. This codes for CASGTGGSPLHF.

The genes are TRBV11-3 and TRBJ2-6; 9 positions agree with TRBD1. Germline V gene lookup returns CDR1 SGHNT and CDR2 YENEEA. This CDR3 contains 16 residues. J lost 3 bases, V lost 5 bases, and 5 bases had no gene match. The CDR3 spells CASSGGQGHGANVLTF. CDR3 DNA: TGTGCCAGCAGCGGAGGACAGGGGCATGGGGCCAACGTCCTGACTTTC.

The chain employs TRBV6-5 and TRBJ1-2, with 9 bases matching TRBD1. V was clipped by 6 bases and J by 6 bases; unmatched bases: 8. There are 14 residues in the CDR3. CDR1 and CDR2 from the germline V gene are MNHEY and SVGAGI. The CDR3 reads CASSTGGRLNGYTF. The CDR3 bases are TGTGCCAGCAGCACAGGGGGCCGGCTAAATGGCTACACCTTC.

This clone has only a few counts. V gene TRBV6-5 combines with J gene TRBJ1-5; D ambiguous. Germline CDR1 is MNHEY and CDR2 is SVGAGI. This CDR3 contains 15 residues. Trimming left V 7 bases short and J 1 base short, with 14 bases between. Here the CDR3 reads CASIRGFVSNQPQHF. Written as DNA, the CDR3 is TGTGCCAGCATCCGGGGTTTTGTCAGCAATCAGCCCCAGCATTTT.